The subject of this entry is one T cell receptor beta chain. As yet, its antigen is unknown. Time point defined: week 23, last vaccination. A single vaccine dose contained 300 ug of mutant IDH1 20-mer peptide, and topical imiquimod was used with it. Germline-derived CDR1 and CDR2 are SGHDT and YYEEEE. With 6 bases clipped from V and 1 base from J, the junction kept 10 bases outside the gene matches. The CDR3 consists of 16 residues. The assay was immunoSEQ multiplex PCR, and TCRdb's table has in-frame clones only and misses some. Of roughly 52,000 clones in the sample, roughly 80% were seen once. The data originate from a study of a mutant IDH1 vaccine in newly diagnosed glioma. Notes on the study in general: The study observed vaccine-induced immune responses in 93.3% of patients.

Sequencing used PBMCs, obtained from a glioma patient whose treatment included an IDH1 peptide vaccine. This receptor was identified in a man aged 40-49 years with glioma. The chain couples TRBV5-6 to TRBJ2-4, with 7 bases lining up with TRBD2. The DNA for the CDR3 is TGTGCCAGCACCCTCGAACGGGGGGTGGCCAAAAACATTCAGTACTTC. Protein product: CASTLERGVAKNIQYF.